A selection of T cell receptor beta chains follows, all from one sample in a study of CD8+ T cells in alopecia areata. Here immunoSEQ multiplex PCR was the method, and the copy in TCRdb shows in-frame clones only, minus some. The sample yields some 120,000 clones, around three fifths seen once. The source was CD4+ T cells sorted from blood, collected at week 0. Receptors originate from a human donor with alopecia areata. Each CDR3 is given with its conserved first and last residue. The D gene is left open where the match is weak. Clone size is given for some rows only: seen once, a few or many times, or a class if the clone is expanded.

>-|TRBV5-1|TRBJ2-1|TRBD1
CASSFSGTGGPNEQFF
TGCGCCAGCAGCTTTTCCGGGACAGGGGGGCCCAATGAGCAGTTCTTC
>-|TRBV29-1|TRBJ1-4|-
CSVVGATNEKLFF
TGCAGCGTTGTGGGAGCAACTAATGAAAAACTGTTTTTT
>-|TRBV4-2|TRBJ2-6|-
CASSQETSGIRSGANVLTF
TGTGCCAGCAGCCAAGAGACGTCGGGGATCCGCTCTGGGGCCAACGTCCTGACTTTC
>few|TRBV7-2|TRBJ2-1|-
CASSSPMANEQFF
TGTGCCAGCAGCTCACCTATGGCAAATGAGCAGTTCTTC
>-|TRBV6-6|TRBJ2-1|-
CASSGQSPSYNEQFF
TGTGCCAGCAGTGGTCAGAGCCCCTCCTACAATGAGCAGTTCTTC
>-|TRBV9|TRBJ2-7|TRBD1
CASSSSGQGYEQYF
TGTGCCAGCAGCTCATCGGGACAGGGCTACGAGCAGTACTTC
>-|TRBV6-1|TRBJ2-2|-
CASLGVSGELFF
TGTGCCAGCTTAGGAGTATCCGGGGAGCTGTTTTTT
>-|TRBV9|TRBJ1-1|-
CASSTDVHTEAFF
TGTGCCAGCAGCACAGACGTCCACACTGAAGCTTTCTTT
>-|TRBV7-2|TRBJ1-2|-
CASSSGSSNYGYTF
TGTGCCAGCAGCTCCGGGTCATCTAACTATGGCTACACCTTC
>-|TRBV18|TRBJ2-5|TRBD1
CASSRTGGGETQYF
TGTGCCAGCTCACGAACAGGGGGCGGAGAGACCCAGTACTTC
>-|TRBV5-6|TRBJ1-1|-
CASSYGTPNTEAFF
TGTGCCAGCAGCTATGGGACACCAAACACTGAAGCTTTCTTT
>once|TRBV9|TRBJ2-5|-
CASSVEARVETQYF
TGTGCCAGCAGCGTAGAGGCTAGGGTTGAGACCCAGTACTTC
>-|TRBV6-5|TRBJ1-2|-
CASRGIYGYTF
TGTGCCAGTCGAGGGATCTATGGCTACACCTTC
>-|TRBV4-2|TRBJ1-2|-
CASSPRTRANYGYTF
TGTGCCAGCAGCCCCCGGACAAGAGCTAACTATGGCTACACCTTC
>-|TRBV6-6|TRBJ2-7|-
CASSRRVLSYEQYF
TGTGCCAGCAGTCGCAGGGTCCTGAGCTACGAGCAGTACTTC
>-|TRBV7-9|TRBJ2-2|-
CASSTDRRVTNTGELFF
TGTGCCAGCAGCACCGATAGGCGGGTTACTAACACCGGGGAGCTGTTTTTT
>-|TRBV5-1|TRBJ2-5|-
CASSWSDPQETQYF
TGCGCCAGCAGCTGGTCCGACCCTCAAGAGACCCAGTACTTC
>few|TRBV4-3|TRBJ2-5|-
CASSAGVQETQYF
TGCGCCAGCTCCGCGGGTGTACAAGAGACCCAGTACTTC
>few|TRBV5-1|TRBJ1-2|-
CASSLEGGSRGYTF
TGCGCCAGCAGCTTGGAAGGGGGAAGTCGTGGCTACACCTTC
>-|TRBV4-3|TRBJ1-4|-
CASSQSSFVGEKLFF
TGCGCCAGCAGCCAATCAAGTTTTGTAGGTGAAAAACTGTTTTTT
>-|TRBV5-1|TRBJ2-2|-
CASSLAQSGGSMNTGELFF
TGCGCCAGCAGCTTGGCCCAATCAGGGGGGAGTATGAACACCGGGGAGCTGTTTTTT
>-|TRBV10-3|TRBJ2-3|-
CATLGGQNTDTQYF
TGTGCCACCCTTGGGGGACAAAACACAGATACGCAGTATTTT
>-|TRBV7-9|TRBJ2-5|TRBD2
CASSQGKLAGIQETQYF
TGTGCCAGCAGCCAAGGAAAGCTAGCGGGGATCCAAGAGACCCAGTACTTC
>-|TRBV11-2|TRBJ2-1|TRBD2
CASSPHDWRGINEQFF
TGTGCCAGCAGCCCACACGACTGGCGGGGGATCAATGAGCAGTTCTTC
>-|TRBV6-5|TRBJ1-2|TRBD1
CASSFDREGYGYTF
TGTGCCAGCAGCTTCGACAGGGAGGGCTATGGCTACACCTTC
>-|TRBV30|TRBJ2-1|-
CAWSVYNYEQFF
TGTGCCTGGAGTGTATACAACTATGAGCAGTTCTTC
>few|TRBV9|TRBJ2-2|-
CASSVGFRDRVTGELFF
TGTGCCAGCAGCGTAGGGTTCAGGGATAGGGTCACCGGGGAGCTGTTTTTT
>-|TRBV7-9|TRBJ2-1|TRBD1
CASSLGGQGNFNEQFF
TGTGCCAGCAGCTTGGGTGGACAGGGGAATTTCAATGAGCAGTTCTTC
>few|TRBV7-2|TRBJ2-1|-
CASSSDTGRYNEQFF
TGTGCCAGCAGCTCCGACACGGGGCGTTACAATGAGCAGTTCTTC
>few|TRBV7-2|TRBJ1-2|TRBD1
CASSLEGASLYGYTF
TGTGCCAGCAGCTTAGAGGGGGCGTCTCTCTATGGCTACACCTTC
>few|TRBV5-1|TRBJ2-1|TRBD1
CASSLQGAYEQFF
TGCGCCAGCAGCTTGCAGGGGGCCTATGAGCAGTTCTTC
>-|TRBV6-1|TRBJ1-4|-
CASSEVEKLFF
TGTGCCAGCAGTGAAGTTGAAAAACTGTTTTTT
>few|TRBV4-1|TRBJ2-1|-
CASSHQDSSTMGQFF
TGCGCCAGCAGCCACCAGGACTCCTCTACAATGGGGCAGTTCTTC
>-|TRBV30|TRBJ1-3|TRBD1
CAWTGGGGNTIYF
TGTGCCTGGACAGGGGGAGGTGGAAACACCATATATTTT
>-|TRBV25-1|TRBJ2-3|-
CASSEAGRNTDTQYF
TGTGCCAGCAGTGAGGCAGGAAGGAACACAGATACGCAGTATTTT
>-|TRBV30|TRBJ2-7|TRBD1
CAWSRQGGEKQTYEQYF
TGTGCCTGGAGTCGACAGGGGGGGGAAAAACAGACCTACGAGCAGTACTTC
>-|TRBV19|TRBJ2-2|TRBD1
CASSDRGLVTGELFF
TGTGCCAGTAGTGACAGGGGGCTCGTGACCGGGGAGCTGTTTTTT
>-|TRBV25-1|TRBJ2-1|TRBD2
CASIGGLRGYNEQFF
TGTGCCAGCATTGGGGGACTAAGGGGTTACAATGAGCAGTTCTTC
>-|TRBV5-1|TRBJ1-4|-
CASSLNSGQNEKLFF
TGCGCCAGCAGCTTGAATTCGGGCCAAAATGAAAAACTGTTTTTT
>few|TRBV6-5|TRBJ2-1|TRBD1
CASRFDRDSYNEQFF
TGTGCCAGCAGATTCGACAGGGACTCCTACAATGAGCAGTTCTTC
>-|TRBV5-1|TRBJ2-2|TRBD1
CASSFEGATGELFF
TGCGCCAGCAGCTTCGAGGGGGCCACCGGGGAGCTGTTTTTT